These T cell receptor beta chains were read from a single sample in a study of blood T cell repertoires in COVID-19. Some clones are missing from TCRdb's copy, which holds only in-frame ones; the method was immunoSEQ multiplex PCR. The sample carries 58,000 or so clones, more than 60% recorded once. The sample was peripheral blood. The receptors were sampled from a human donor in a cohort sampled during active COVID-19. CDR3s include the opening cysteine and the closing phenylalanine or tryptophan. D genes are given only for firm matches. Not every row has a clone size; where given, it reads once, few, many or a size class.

cdr3_aa: CASSKDSYGYTF; cdr3_nt: TGTGCCAGCAGCAAGGACAGCTATGGCTACACCTTC; cdr3_length: 12; clone_size: -; v_call: TRBV6-2/TRBV6-3; j_call: TRBJ1-2; d_call: -
cdr3_aa: CASSDPTGNHYEQYF; cdr3_nt: TGTGCCAGCAGTGACCCTACAGGGAACCACTACGAGCAGTACTTC; cdr3_length: 15; clone_size: -; v_call: TRBV6-1; j_call: TRBJ2-7; d_call: -
cdr3_aa: CASRTGARSNYEQYF; cdr3_nt: TGTGCCAGCAGAACAGGGGCCCGTTCCAACTACGAGCAGTACTTC; cdr3_length: 15; clone_size: -; v_call: TRBV6-5; j_call: TRBJ2-7; d_call: TRBD1
cdr3_aa: CASSRFRGSTEAFF; cdr3_nt: TGTGCCAGCAGCCGGTTCAGGGGGAGCACTGAAGCTTTCTTT; cdr3_length: 14; clone_size: -; v_call: TRBV3-1/TRBV3-2; j_call: TRBJ1-1; d_call: TRBD1
cdr3_aa: CASSIQGARSGYTF; cdr3_nt: TGTGCCAGCAGTATACAGGGGGCTCGGTCTGGCTACACCTTC; cdr3_length: 14; clone_size: -; v_call: TRBV27; j_call: TRBJ1-2; d_call: TRBD1
cdr3_aa: CASSLRQSYEQYF; cdr3_nt: TGTGCCAGCAGCTTGAGACAGAGTTACGAGCAGTACTTC; cdr3_length: 13; clone_size: -; v_call: TRBV5-6; j_call: TRBJ2-7; d_call: -
cdr3_aa: CASSLGGLDQPQHF; cdr3_nt: TGTGCCAGCAGCTTAGGGGGCCTGGATCAGCCCCAGCATTTT; cdr3_length: 14; clone_size: few; v_call: TRBV7-9; j_call: TRBJ1-5; d_call: -
cdr3_aa: CASSPQGGGNTIYF; cdr3_nt: TGTGCCAGCAGCCCTCAGGGAGGGGGAAACACCATATATTTT; cdr3_length: 14; clone_size: -; v_call: TRBV9; j_call: TRBJ1-3; d_call: -
cdr3_aa: CASEGTGCFF; cdr3_nt: TGCGCCAGCGAGGGGACAGGGTGTTTTTTC; cdr3_length: 10; clone_size: -; v_call: TRBV10-1; j_call: TRBJ2-7; d_call: TRBD1
cdr3_aa: CASSSSGSSYEQYF; cdr3_nt: TGTGCCAGCAGCTCGAGCGGGAGCTCCTACGAGCAGTACTTC; cdr3_length: 14; clone_size: -; v_call: TRBV7-2; j_call: TRBJ2-7; d_call: TRBD2
cdr3_aa: CASSPQAGPNTEAFF; cdr3_nt: TGTGCCAGCAGCCCCCAGGCGGGGCCAAACACTGAAGCTTTCTTT; cdr3_length: 15; clone_size: -; v_call: TRBV7-3; j_call: TRBJ1-1; d_call: -
cdr3_aa: CASSPWTGVYEQYF; cdr3_nt: TGTGCCAGCAGCCCCTGGACAGGGGTCTACGAGCAGTACTTC; cdr3_length: 14; clone_size: few; v_call: TRBV7-8; j_call: TRBJ2-7; d_call: TRBD1
cdr3_aa: CASSLVSGSYEQYF; cdr3_nt: TGTGCCAGCAGCTTAGTGTCAGGCTCCTACGAGCAGTACTTC; cdr3_length: 14; clone_size: -; v_call: TRBV11-2; j_call: TRBJ2-7; d_call: -
cdr3_aa: CASSSRQGVGQPQHF; cdr3_nt: TGTGCCAGCAGTTCTCGACAGGGGGTCGGTCAGCCCCAGCATTTT; cdr3_length: 15; clone_size: -; v_call: TRBV27; j_call: TRBJ1-5; d_call: TRBD1
cdr3_aa: CASSLRGYGYTF; cdr3_nt: TGTGCCAGCAGCTTGCGGGGATATGGCTACACCTTC; cdr3_length: 12; clone_size: -; v_call: TRBV5-6; j_call: TRBJ1-2; d_call: -
cdr3_aa: CASSLTMAGLYSYEQYF; cdr3_nt: TGTGCCAGCAGTTTAACCATGGCGGGCCTCTACTCCTACGAGCAGTACTTC; cdr3_length: 17; clone_size: -; v_call: TRBV6-2/TRBV6-3; j_call: TRBJ2-7; d_call: -
cdr3_aa: CASTQVGASRETQYF; cdr3_nt: TGTGCCAGCACCCAGGTGGGAGCTAGCAGGGAGACCCAGTACTTC; cdr3_length: 15; clone_size: -; v_call: TRBV3-1/TRBV3-2; j_call: TRBJ2-5; d_call: -
cdr3_aa: CASSQDGTGYEQYF; cdr3_nt: TGTGCCAGCAGCCAAGATGGGACAGGGTACGAGCAGTACTTC; cdr3_length: 14; clone_size: few; v_call: TRBV3-1/TRBV3-2; j_call: TRBJ2-7; d_call: TRBD1
cdr3_aa: CASSGRQGAMSGPVF; cdr3_nt: TGTGCCAGCAGTGGCCGACAGGGCGCCATGTCGGGGCCTGTCTTC; cdr3_length: 15; clone_size: -; v_call: TRBV28; j_call: TRBJ2-7; d_call: TRBD1
cdr3_aa: CAWSVRGQGKYGYTF; cdr3_nt: TGTGCCTGGAGTGTAAGGGGGCAGGGAAAGTATGGCTACACCTTC; cdr3_length: 15; clone_size: -; v_call: TRBV30; j_call: TRBJ1-2; d_call: TRBD1
cdr3_aa: CASSQDFRLAGSEQYF; cdr3_nt: TGCGCCAGCAGCCAAGACTTCCGACTAGCTGGGTCCGAGCAGTACTTC; cdr3_length: 16; clone_size: -; v_call: TRBV4-3; j_call: TRBJ2-7; d_call: TRBD2
cdr3_aa: CASSFRQASALHF; cdr3_nt: TGTGCCAGCAGTTTCAGACAGGCTTCAGCTCTCCACTTT; cdr3_length: 13; clone_size: -; v_call: TRBV12-3/TRBV12-4; j_call: TRBJ1-6; d_call: -
cdr3_aa: CASSPTGFEVNSPLHF; cdr3_nt: TGTGCCAGCAGCCCCACGGGGTTTGAGGTTAATTCACCCCTCCACTTT; cdr3_length: 16; clone_size: few; v_call: TRBV9; j_call: TRBJ1-6; d_call: -
cdr3_aa: CAWSVGGGSYEQYF; cdr3_nt: TGTGCCTGGAGTGTTGGGGGGGGCTCCTACGAGCAGTACTTC; cdr3_length: 14; clone_size: -; v_call: TRBV30; j_call: TRBJ2-7; d_call: TRBD2
cdr3_aa: CASSLGGSLYEQYF; cdr3_nt: TGTGCCAGCAGCTTAGGCGGGTCCCTCTACGAGCAGTACTTC; cdr3_length: 14; clone_size: -; v_call: TRBV7-6; j_call: TRBJ2-7; d_call: -
cdr3_aa: CASSTPGTANYGYTF; cdr3_nt: TGTGCCAGCAGTACTCCCGGGACAGCTAACTATGGCTACACCTTC; cdr3_length: 15; clone_size: once; v_call: TRBV6-5; j_call: TRBJ1-2; d_call: TRBD1
cdr3_aa: CASSLAGNQETQYF; cdr3_nt: TGCGCCAGCTCCCTAGCGGGGAACCAAGAGACCCAGTACTTC; cdr3_length: 14; clone_size: -; v_call: TRBV10-2; j_call: TRBJ2-5; d_call: TRBD2
cdr3_aa: CASSEGLYF; cdr3_nt: TGCGCCAGCAGCGAGGGACTGTACTTC; cdr3_length: 9; clone_size: -; v_call: TRBV5-1; j_call: TRBJ2-7; d_call: -
cdr3_aa: CASSFDRTGGGGEQYF; cdr3_nt: TGTGCCAGCTCTTTTGACAGGACAGGGGGAGGCGGCGAGCAGTACTTC; cdr3_length: 16; clone_size: once; v_call: TRBV18; j_call: TRBJ2-7; d_call: TRBD1
cdr3_aa: CAWEPTQGGEKLFF; cdr3_nt: TGTGCCTGGGAGCCGACCCAGGGAGGCGAAAAACTGTTTTTT; cdr3_length: 14; clone_size: -; v_call: TRBV30; j_call: TRBJ1-4; d_call: -
cdr3_aa: CASNPTGANTEAFF; cdr3_nt: TGTGCCAGTAATCCGACAGGGGCGAACACTGAAGCTTTCTTT; cdr3_length: 14; clone_size: -; v_call: TRBV19; j_call: TRBJ1-1; d_call: TRBD1
cdr3_aa: CASSEFQVNQPQHF; cdr3_nt: TGTGCCAGCAGTGAGTTCCAGGTGAATCAGCCCCAGCATTTT; cdr3_length: 14; clone_size: -; v_call: TRBV2; j_call: TRBJ1-5; d_call: -
cdr3_aa: CASSLEGLAPSYEQYF; cdr3_nt: TGTGCCAGCAGCTTAGAAGGACTAGCGCCCTCCTACGAGCAGTACTTC; cdr3_length: 16; clone_size: -; v_call: TRBV11-2; j_call: TRBJ2-7; d_call: TRBD2
cdr3_aa: CAWRVRGSVEQYF; cdr3_nt: TGTGCCTGGAGGGTGAGGGGGTCGGTCGAGCAGTACTTC; cdr3_length: 13; clone_size: once; v_call: TRBV30; j_call: TRBJ2-7; d_call: -
cdr3_aa: CASSQVGVAGAYQETQYF; cdr3_nt: TGCGCCAGCAGCCAAGTTGGGGTAGCGGGAGCGTACCAAGAGACCCAGTACTTC; cdr3_length: 18; clone_size: -; v_call: TRBV4-1; j_call: TRBJ2-5; d_call: TRBD2
cdr3_aa: CASSLSLQYTEAFF; cdr3_nt: TGTGCCAGCAGCTTATCTTTACAGTACACTGAAGCTTTCTTT; cdr3_length: 14; clone_size: -; v_call: TRBV7-9; j_call: TRBJ1-1; d_call: -
cdr3_aa: CASSPRTGFERILGGYTF; cdr3_nt: TGTGCCAGCAGCCCGAGGACAGGGTTTGAACGGATTTTGGGCGGCTACACCTTC; cdr3_length: 18; clone_size: -; v_call: TRBV7-9; j_call: TRBJ1-2; d_call: TRBD1